Each of the 2 T cell receptor beta chains below was sequenced from the same sample in a study of cytomegalovirus exposure and HLA in healthy donors. The PCR ran on 60 Vbeta and 13 Jbeta primers. TCRdb keeps only in-frame clones here, not all; method: immunoSEQ multiplex PCR. The data hold 150,000 to 250,000 clones, with about 82% observed a single time. Specimen: PBMCs. Receptor source: a woman aged 45-65 years in good health and CMV-seronegative.

Note on this clone: The sample has other DNA sequences that encode this CDR3 too. The chain employs TRBV28 and TRBJ1-1, with 8 bases identical to TRBD1. Germline V gives CDR1 MDHEN, CDR2 SYDVKM. This CDR3 spans 16 amino acids. J lost 1 base, V lost 7 bases, and 11 bases had no gene match. The CDR3 reads CASKEYGQGKNTEAFF. CDR3 coding DNA: TGTGCCAGCAAGGAGTATGGACAGGGAAAGAACACTGAAGCTTTCTTT.

J is TRBJ2-1 and V is TRBV13; 10 bases map to TRBD1. V trimming: 5 bases; J trimming: 9 bases; junction bases outside the gene matches: 7. CDR1 is PRHDT, CDR2 FYEKMQ, per germline (reference sequence). This CDR3 region has 14 residues. The CDR3 nucleotides read TGTGCCAGCAGCCGGACAGGGGGGGTAGGTGAGCAGTTCTTC. Translation: CASSRTGGVGEQFF.